Below, one TCR beta chain is given with its context. This clonotype qualifies as medium-sized (0.01 to 0.1%). The input lacks base qualities; no much larger clone sits a single base away. PBMCs were labeled with CellTrace CFSE and were cultured for 5 to 6 days in RPMI containing about 8% human serum plus peptide pools at approximately 0.94 ug/mL each. Enrolled adults were healthy and seronegative for ZIKV, JEV, YFV, DENV and WNV by microneutralization screening. The samples were taken from a phase 1, double-blinded, randomized, placebo-controlled trial testing an alum-adjuvanted Zika purified-inactivated virus (ZPIV) vaccine. Peripheral blood mononuclear cells were isolated using a standard procedure and kept frozen in liquid nitrogen until needed. Library generation was performed with 5' RACE. Before sequencing, the TCRbeta libraries were pooled in proportion to the number of cells sorted for each library. Total RNA was extracted from the sorted cells with RNAzol RT, and cDNA was synthesized using an oligo(dT) primer and a template-switching oligo. The TCRbeta V-CDR3-J region was PCR-amplified with Kapa HiFi using a SMARTer oligo primer and a TCRbeta constant-region primer. Illumina adaptors and sample-specific index barcodes were added in a second PCR, followed by HighPrep bead cleanup and Bioanalyzer confirmation of a band of roughly 650 bp. The libraries were sequenced on an Illumina MiSeq using 2x151 bp paired-end reads. Regarding the original processing steps: Reads were demultiplexed with an in-house Java program, and MiXCR assigned TCRbeta annotations and counted clonotypes. Repertoire overlap was assessed with Morisita-Horn indices from the R package vegan, and UPGMA clustering and Circos plots of recurring clonotypes were generated. Shannon diversity and richness were normalized to the highest possible value given the input cell numbers, yielding values from 0 to 1. CDR3beta sequences were aligned with MUSCLE, distances were computed with SeqinR, and multidimensional scaling was plotted in R. Starting from the raw public reads, TCRdb applied fastp trimming at Q25, assembled clones with MiXCR and retained in-frame beta chains. Records with the same CDR3 protein are collapsed into one entry carrying the most frequent genes and DNA. These V and J calls originate from TCRdb's pipeline instead of the authors' own analysis. This sample comprises about 270 distinct CDR3 sequences, around 10% of them detected only once. Of the sample, roughly half falls within the top ten clones.

This entry belongs to a study of Japanese encephalitis immunity and Zika vaccine responses (dated by TCRdb to the early 2020s). General notes on the study: Included participants received three 5.0 ug doses of alum-adjuvanted ZPIV at weeks 0, 4 and 28. About a dozen participants were given two doses of JEV vaccine (IXIARO) 28 days apart, two to three months before the first ZPIV dose. Before ZPIV, twelve participants got a single dose of YFV vaccine (YF-VAX), while several participants were flavivirus-naive. Roughly 6 representative participants per pre-vaccination group were picked for TCR sequencing, using samples from week 52 and from week 0, the point after pre-vaccination but before ZPIV. TCR repertoires from three flavivirus-naive individuals were additionally analyzed at weeks 2, 6 and 52 after the start of ZPIV vaccination. For stimulations, either ZIKV structural-protein peptide pools divided into flavivirus-conserved and non-conserved sets or JEV or YFV peptides matching the pre-vaccination were used. The ZIKV peptides, 15-mers that overlapped by 11 residues, were chosen for containing NetMHCpan/NetMHCII-predicted epitopes with affinity below 50 nM. The study asked whether earlier vaccination against Japanese encephalitis virus (JEV) or yellow fever virus (YFV) shaped CD4 T cell responses to the Zika vaccine. Findings and caveats that apply to the study as a whole: Rather than the whole vaccinated cohort, the analysis covered just a subset of trial participants, namely those who received three doses and had adequate samples. JEV-pre-vaccinated donors showed higher repertoire similarity across time-points and stimulations than YFV-pre-vaccinated donors, indicating more clonotypes common to ZIKV and JEV stimulation. After ZPIV, a significant decrease in repertoire richness of CD4 T cells responding to conserved ZIKV epitopes was observed in JEV-pre-vaccinated donors. Peptide-pool deconvolution was not performed because of sample size limitations, and consequently the individual peptides driving cross-reactive responses were not identified. CD8 T cell responses of very low magnitude were detected against ZIKV peptide pools and were observed in only a few individuals. Samples clustered by participant with no similarity between individuals, suggesting no public TCRs were detected.

The germline V gene (reference sequence) yields LGHDT for CDR1 and YNNKEL for CDR2. The junction shows trimming of 3 bases on V and 5 bases on J, plus 9 bases between the germline ends. The CDR3 spans 13 residues, from the cysteine through the phenylalanine. Only CDR3 DNA remains: 39 bases, in frame from the first base. The rearrangement joined TRBV3-1 to TRBJ2-3; TRBD2 is perhaps the D gene, given 6 matching bases. The material sequenced was antigen-activated CD8+ T cells from blood, cultured, taken during a Zika inactivated vaccine study. The sequence came from an adult woman who received an inactivated Zika virus vaccine. The base sequence is TGTGCCAGCAGCCAGCGGGATAAAGATACGCAGTATTTT. This sequence encodes CASSQRDKDTQYF.